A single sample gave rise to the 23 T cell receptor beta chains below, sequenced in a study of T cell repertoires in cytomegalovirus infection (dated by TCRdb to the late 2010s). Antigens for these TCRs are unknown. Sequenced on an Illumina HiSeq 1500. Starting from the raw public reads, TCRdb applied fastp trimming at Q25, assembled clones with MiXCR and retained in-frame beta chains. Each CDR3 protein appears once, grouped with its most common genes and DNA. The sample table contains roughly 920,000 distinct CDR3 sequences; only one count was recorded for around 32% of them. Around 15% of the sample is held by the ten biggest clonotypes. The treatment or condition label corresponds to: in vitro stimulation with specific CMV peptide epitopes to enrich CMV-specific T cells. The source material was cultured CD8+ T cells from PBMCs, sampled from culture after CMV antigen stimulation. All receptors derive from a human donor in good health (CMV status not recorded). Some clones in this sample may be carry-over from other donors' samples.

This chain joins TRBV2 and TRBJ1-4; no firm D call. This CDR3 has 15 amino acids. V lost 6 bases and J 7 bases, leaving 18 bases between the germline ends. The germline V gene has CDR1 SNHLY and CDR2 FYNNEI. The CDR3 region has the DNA TGTGCCAGCAGGGGGAGAGGGAAATCGGGTGAAAAACTGTTTTTT. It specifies CASRGRGKSGEKLFF.

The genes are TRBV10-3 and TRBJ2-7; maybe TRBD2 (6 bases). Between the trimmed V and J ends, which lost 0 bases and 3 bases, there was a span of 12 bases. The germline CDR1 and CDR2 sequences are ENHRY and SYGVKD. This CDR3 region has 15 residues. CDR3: CAISESTLEGYEQYV. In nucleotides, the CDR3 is TGTGCCATCAGTGAGTCGACGTTGGAGGGCTACGAGCAGTACGTC.

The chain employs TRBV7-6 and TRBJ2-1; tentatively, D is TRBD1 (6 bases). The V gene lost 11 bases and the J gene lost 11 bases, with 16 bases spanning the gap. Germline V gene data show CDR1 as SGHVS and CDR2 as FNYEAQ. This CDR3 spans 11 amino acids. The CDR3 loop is CAAAVGGKQFF. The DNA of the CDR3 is TGTGCCGCAGCGGTAGGGGGTAAGCAGTTCTTC.

The CDR3 nucleotides are TGTGCCAGCAGTTTGTCGGACGCCAATCAGCCCCAGCATTTT. It encodes CASSLSDANQPQHF. The chain combines TRBV27 with TRBJ1-5, with D uncertain. The CDR3 consists of 14 residues. Germline loops: CDR1 MNHEY, CDR2 SMNVEV (reference sequence). Trimming left V 3 bases short and J 3 bases short, with 9 bases between.

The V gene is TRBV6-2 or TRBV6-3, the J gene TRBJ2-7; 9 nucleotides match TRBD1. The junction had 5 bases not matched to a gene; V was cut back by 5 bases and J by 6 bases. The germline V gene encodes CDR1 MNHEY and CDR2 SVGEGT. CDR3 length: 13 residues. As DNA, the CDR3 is TGTGCCAGCAGTACCCGGACAGGGGTCGAGCAGTACGTC. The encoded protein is CASSTRTGVEQYV.

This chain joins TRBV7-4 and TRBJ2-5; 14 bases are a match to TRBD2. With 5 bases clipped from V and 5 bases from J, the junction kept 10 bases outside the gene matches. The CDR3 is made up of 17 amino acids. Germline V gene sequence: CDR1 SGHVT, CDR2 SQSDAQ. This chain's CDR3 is CASSVGTSGGQGETQYF. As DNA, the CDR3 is TGTGCCAGCAGCGTCGGGACTAGCGGGGGCCAAGGGGAGACCCAGTACTTC. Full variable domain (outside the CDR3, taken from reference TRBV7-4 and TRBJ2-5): GAGVSQSPRYKVAKRGRDVALRCDSISGHVTLYWYRQTLGQGSEVLTYSQSDAQRDKSGRPSGRFSAERPERSVSTLKIQRTEQGDSAVYLCASSVGTSGGQGETQYFGPGTRLLVL.

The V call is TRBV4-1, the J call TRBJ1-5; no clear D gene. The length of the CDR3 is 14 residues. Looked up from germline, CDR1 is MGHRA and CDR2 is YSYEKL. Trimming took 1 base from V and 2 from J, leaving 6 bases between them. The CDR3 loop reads CASSQVLGNQPQHF. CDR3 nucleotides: TGCGCCAGCAGCCAAGTCTTGGGCAATCAGCCCCAGCATTTT.

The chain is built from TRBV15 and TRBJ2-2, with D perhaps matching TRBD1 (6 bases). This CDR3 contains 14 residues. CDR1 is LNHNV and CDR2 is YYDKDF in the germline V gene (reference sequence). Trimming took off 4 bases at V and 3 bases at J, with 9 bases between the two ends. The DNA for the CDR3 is TGTGCCACCAGCACTGGGACACACACCGGGGAGCTGTTTTTT. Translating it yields CATSTGTHTGELFF.

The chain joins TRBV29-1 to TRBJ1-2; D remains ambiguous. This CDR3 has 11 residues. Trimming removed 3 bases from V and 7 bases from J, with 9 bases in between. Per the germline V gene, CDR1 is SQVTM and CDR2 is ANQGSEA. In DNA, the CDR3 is TGCAGCGTTGAGGGTCGGCGTGGCTACACCTTC. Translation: CSVEGRRGYTF.

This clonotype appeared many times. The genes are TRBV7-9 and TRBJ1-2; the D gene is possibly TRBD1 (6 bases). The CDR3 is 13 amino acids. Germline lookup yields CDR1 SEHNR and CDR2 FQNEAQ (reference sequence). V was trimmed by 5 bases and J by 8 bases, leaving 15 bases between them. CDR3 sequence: CASSIGGLQGYTF. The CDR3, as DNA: TGTGCCAGCAGCATCGGGGGGCTTCAAGGCTACACCTTC.

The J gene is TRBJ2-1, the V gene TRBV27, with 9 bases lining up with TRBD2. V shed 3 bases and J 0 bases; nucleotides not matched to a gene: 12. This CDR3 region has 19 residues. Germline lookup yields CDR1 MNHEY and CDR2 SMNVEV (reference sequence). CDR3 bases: TGTGCCAGCAGTTTCCGGCGGGGGGGTCCTATAAGCTCCTACAATGAGCAGTTCTTC. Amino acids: CASSFRRGGPISSYNEQFF.

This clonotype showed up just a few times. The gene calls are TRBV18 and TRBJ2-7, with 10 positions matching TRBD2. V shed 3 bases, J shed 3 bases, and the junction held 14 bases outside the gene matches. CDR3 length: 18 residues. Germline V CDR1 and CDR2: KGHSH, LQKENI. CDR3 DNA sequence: TGTGCCAGCTCACCGTCCGTCCGTGCTAGCGGGAGAGACTACGAGCAGTACGTC. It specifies CASSPSVRASGRDYEQYV.

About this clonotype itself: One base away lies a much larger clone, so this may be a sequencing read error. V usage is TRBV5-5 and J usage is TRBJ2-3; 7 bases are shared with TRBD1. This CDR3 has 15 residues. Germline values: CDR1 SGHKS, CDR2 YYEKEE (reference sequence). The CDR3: CASSSRTGRTVTQYF. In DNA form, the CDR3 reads TGTGCCAGCAGCTCGAGGACAGGTCGCACAGTTACGCAGTATTTT.

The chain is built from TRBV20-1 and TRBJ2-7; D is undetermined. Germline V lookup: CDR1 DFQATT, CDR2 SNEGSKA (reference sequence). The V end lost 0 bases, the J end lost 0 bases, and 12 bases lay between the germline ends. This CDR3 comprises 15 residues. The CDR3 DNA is TGCAGTGCTAGAGATAGGACGGAGAGCTCCTACGAGCAGTACGTC. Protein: CSARDRTESSYEQYV.

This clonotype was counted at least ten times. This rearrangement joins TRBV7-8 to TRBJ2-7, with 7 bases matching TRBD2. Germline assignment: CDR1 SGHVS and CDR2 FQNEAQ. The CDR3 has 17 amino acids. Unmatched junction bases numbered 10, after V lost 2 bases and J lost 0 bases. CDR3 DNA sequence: TGTGCCAGCAGCTTAAGATTGGGGGGGATCAGCTCCTACGAGCAGTACTTC. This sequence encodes CASSLRLGGISSYEQYF.

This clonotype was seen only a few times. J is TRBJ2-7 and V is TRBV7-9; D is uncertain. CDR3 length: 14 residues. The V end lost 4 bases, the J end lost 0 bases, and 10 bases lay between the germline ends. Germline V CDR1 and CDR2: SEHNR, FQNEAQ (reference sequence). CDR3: CASSSPNNSYEQYV. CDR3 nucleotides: TGTGCCAGCAGCTCCCCAAATAACTCCTACGAGCAGTACGTC.

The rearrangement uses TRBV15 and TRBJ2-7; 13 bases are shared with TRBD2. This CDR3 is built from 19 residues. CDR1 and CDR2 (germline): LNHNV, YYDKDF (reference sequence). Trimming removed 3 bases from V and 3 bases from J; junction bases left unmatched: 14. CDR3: CATSSLAAKGLAGIYEQYV. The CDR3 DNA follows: TGTGCCACCAGCAGCCTGGCAGCAAAGGGACTAGCGGGGATCTACGAGCAGTACGTC.

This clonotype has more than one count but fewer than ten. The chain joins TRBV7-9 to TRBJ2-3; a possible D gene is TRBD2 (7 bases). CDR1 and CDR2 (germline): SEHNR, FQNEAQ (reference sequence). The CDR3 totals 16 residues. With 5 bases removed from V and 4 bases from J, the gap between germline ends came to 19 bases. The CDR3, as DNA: TGTGCCAGCAGCCCTCCCAACCGGGGGGCTTCAGATACGCAGTATTTT. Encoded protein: CASSPPNRGASDTQYF.

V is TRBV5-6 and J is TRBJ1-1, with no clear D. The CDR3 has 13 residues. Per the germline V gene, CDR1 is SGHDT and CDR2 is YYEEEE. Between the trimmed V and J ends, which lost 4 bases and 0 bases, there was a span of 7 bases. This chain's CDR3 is CASSGNMNTEAFF. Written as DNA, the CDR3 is TGTGCCAGCAGCGGAAACATGAACACTGAAGCTTTCTTT.

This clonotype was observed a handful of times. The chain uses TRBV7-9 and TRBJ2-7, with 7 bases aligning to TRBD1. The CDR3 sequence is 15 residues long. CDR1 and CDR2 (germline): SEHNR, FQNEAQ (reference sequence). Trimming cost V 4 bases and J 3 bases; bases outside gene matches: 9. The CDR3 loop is CASSSTRTGNYEQYF. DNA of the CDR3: TGTGCCAGCAGCTCGACCCGGACAGGTAACTACGAGCAGTACTTC.

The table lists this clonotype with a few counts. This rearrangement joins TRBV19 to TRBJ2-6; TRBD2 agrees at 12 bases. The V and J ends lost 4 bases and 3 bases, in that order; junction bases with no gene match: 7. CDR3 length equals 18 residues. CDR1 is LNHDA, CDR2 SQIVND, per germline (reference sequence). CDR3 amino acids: CASSTRLAGAGGANVLTF. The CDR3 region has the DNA TGTGCCAGTAGTACCCGACTAGCGGGGGCGGGTGGGGCCAACGTCCTGACTTTC.

DNA of the CDR3: TGTGCCAGCAGCTTACGGCAGGGAGAGACCGGGGAGCTGTTTTTT. The encoded protein is CASSLRQGETGELFF. J is TRBJ2-2 and V is TRBV7-3; D tentatively reads TRBD1 or TRBD2 (5 bases each). This CDR3 has 15 amino acids. Looked up from germline, CDR1 is SGHTA and CDR2 is FQGTGA. Trimming took off 2 bases at V and 5 bases at J, with 12 bases between the two ends.

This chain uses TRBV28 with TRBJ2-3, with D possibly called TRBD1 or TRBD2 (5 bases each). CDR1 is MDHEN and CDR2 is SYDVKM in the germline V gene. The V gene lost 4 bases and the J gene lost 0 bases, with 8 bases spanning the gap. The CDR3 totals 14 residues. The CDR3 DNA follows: TGTGCCAGCAGTTGGGACGGAAGCACAGATACGCAGTATTTT. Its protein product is CASSWDGSTDTQYF.